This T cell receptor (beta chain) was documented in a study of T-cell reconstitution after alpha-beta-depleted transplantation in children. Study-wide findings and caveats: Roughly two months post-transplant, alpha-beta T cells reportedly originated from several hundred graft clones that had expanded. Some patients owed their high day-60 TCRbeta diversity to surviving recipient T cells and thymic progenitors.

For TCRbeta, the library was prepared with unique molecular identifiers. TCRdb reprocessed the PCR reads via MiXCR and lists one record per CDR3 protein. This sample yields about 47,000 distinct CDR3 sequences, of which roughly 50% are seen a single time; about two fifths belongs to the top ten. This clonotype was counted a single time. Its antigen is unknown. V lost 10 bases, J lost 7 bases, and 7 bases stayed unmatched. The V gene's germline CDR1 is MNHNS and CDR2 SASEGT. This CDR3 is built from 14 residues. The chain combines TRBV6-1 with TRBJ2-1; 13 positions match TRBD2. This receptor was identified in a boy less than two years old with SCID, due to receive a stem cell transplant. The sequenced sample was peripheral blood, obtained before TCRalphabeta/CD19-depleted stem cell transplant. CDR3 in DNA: TGTGCCACCACACTAGCGGGGGGGCCGAATGAGCAGTTCTTC. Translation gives CATTLAGGPNEQFF.